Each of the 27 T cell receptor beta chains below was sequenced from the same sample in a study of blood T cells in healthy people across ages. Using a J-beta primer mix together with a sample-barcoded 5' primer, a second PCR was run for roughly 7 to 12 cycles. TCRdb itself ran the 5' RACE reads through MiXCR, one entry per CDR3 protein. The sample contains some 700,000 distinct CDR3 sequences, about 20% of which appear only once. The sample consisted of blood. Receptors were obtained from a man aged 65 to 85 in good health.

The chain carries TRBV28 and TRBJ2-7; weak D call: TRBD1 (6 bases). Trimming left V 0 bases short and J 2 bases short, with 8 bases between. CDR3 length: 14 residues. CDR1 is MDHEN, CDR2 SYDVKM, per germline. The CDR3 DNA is TGTGCCAGCAGTTTATGGGACAGAGCCTACGAGCAGTACTTC. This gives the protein CASSLWDRAYEQYF.

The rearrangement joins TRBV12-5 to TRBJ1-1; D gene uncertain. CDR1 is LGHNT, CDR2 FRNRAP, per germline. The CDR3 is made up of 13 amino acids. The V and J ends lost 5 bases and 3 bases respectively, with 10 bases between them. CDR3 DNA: TGTGCTAGTGGTCTGGACGGATACACTGAAGCTTTCTTT. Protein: CASGLDGYTEAFF.

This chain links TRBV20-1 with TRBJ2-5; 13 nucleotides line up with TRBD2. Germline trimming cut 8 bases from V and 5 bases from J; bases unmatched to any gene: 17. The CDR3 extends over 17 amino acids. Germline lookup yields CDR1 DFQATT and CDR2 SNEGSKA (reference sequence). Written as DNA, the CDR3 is TGCAGTCCTAACCGAGGACTAGCGGGGGCCTTCGGCGAGACCCAGTACTTC. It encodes CSPNRGLAGAFGETQYF.

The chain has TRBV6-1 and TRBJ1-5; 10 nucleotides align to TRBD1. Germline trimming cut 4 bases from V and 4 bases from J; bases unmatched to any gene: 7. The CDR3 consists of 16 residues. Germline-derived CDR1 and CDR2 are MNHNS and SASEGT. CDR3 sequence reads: CASSASDRGSNQPQHF. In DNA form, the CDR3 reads TGTGCCAGCAGTGCATCGGACAGGGGGTCTAATCAGCCCCAGCATTTT.

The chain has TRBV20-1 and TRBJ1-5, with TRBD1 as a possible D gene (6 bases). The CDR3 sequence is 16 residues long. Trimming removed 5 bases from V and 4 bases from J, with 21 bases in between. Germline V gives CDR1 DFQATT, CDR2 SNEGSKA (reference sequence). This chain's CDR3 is CSAATIIGQGNQPQHF. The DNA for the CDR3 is TGCAGTGCTGCTACCATCATTGGGCAGGGGAATCAGCCCCAGCATTTT.

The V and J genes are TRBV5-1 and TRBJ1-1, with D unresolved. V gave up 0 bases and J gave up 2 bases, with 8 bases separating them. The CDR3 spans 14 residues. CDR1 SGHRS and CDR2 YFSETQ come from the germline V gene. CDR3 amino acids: CASSLGVDNTEAFF. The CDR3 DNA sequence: TGCGCCAGCAGCTTGGGGGTGGATAACACTGAAGCTTTCTTT.

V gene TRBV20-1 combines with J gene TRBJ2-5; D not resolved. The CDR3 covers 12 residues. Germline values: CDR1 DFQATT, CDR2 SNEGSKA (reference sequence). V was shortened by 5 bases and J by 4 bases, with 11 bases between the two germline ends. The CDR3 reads CSAVAGGETQYF. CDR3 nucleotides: TGCAGTGCTGTGGCAGGTGGAGAGACCCAGTACTTC.

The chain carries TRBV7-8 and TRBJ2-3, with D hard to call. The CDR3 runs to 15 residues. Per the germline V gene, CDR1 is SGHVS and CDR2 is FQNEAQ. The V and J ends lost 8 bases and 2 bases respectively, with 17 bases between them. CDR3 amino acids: CASAGILRNTDTQYF. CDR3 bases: TGTGCCAGCGCAGGTATATTGAGAAACACAGATACGCAGTATTTT.

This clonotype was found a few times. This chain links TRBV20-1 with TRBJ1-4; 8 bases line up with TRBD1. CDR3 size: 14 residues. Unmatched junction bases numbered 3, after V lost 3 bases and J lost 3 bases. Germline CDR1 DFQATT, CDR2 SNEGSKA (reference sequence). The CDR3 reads CSASQGAANEKLFF. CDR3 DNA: TGCAGTGCTAGTCAGGGGGCCGCTAATGAAAAACTGTTTTTT.

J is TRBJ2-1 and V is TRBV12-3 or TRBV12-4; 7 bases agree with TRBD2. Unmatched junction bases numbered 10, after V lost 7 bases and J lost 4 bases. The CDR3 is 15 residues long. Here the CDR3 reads CASILAGVGYNEQFF. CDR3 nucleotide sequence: TGTGCCAGCATCCTCGCGGGAGTAGGGTACAATGAGCAGTTCTTC.

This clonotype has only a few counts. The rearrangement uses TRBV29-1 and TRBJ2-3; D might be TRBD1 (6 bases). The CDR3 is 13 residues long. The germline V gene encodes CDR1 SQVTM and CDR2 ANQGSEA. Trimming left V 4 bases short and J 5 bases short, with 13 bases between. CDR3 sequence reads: CSVVGRGGDTQYF. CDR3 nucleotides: TGCAGCGTTGTTGGCAGGGGTGGAGATACGCAGTATTTT.

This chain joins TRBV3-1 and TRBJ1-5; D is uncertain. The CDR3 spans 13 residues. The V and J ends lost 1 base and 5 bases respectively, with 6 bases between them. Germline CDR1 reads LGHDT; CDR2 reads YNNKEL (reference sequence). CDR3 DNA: TGTGCCAGCAGCCAAGGCAGATATCAGCCCCAGCATTTT. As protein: CASSQGRYQPQHF.

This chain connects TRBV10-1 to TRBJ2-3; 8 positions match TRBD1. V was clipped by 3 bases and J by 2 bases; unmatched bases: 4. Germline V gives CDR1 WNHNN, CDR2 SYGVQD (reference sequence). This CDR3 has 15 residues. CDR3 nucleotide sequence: TGCGCCAGCAGTGAAGGGACAGGCTACACAGATACGCAGTATTTT. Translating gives CASSEGTGYTDTQYF.

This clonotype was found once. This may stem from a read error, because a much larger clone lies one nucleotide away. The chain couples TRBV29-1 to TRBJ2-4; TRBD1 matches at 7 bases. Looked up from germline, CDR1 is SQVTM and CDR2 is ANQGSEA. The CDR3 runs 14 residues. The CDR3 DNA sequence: TGCAGCGTACAGGGGTTGGGAGCCAACAACATTCAGTACTTC. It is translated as CSVQGLGANNIQYF.

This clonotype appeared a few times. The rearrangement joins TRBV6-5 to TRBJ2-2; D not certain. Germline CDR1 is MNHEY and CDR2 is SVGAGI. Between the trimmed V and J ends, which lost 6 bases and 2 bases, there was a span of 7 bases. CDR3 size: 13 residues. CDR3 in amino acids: CASRRRNTGELFF. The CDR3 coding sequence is TGTGCCAGCAGGAGACGAAACACCGGGGAGCTGTTTTTT.

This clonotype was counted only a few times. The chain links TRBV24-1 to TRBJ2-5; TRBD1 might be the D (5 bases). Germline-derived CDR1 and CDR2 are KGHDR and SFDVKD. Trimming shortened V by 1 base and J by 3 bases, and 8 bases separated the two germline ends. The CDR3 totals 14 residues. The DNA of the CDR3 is TGTGCCACCAGTGATTTTCGACAGAAAGAGACCCAGTACTTC. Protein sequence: CATSDFRQKETQYF.

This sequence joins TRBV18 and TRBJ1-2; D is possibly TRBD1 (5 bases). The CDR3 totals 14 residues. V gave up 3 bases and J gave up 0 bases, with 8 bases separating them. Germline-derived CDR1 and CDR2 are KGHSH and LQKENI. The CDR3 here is CASSPDSTNYGYTF. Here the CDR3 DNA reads TGTGCCAGCTCACCCGACAGTACTAACTATGGCTACACCTTC.

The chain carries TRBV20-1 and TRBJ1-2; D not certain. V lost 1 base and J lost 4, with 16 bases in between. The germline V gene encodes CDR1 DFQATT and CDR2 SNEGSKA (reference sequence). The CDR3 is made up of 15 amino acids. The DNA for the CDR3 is TGCAGTGCTAGAGGTGGCCCCGACGGAATCTATGGCTACACCTTC. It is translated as CSARGGPDGIYGYTF.

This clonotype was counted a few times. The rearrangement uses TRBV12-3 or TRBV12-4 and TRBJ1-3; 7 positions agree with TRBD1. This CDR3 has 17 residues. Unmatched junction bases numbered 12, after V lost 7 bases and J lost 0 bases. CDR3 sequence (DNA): TGTGCCAGCATCTCTTCGGACAGGCCCCGCTCTGGAAACACCATATATTTT. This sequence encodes CASISSDRPRSGNTIYF.

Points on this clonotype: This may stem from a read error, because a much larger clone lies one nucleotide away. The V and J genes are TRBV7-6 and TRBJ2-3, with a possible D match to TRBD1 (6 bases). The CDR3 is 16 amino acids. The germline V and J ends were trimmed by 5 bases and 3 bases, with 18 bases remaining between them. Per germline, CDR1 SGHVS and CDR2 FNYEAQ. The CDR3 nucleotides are TGTGCCAGCAGCCGCCGGGCAGGGGATGTTACAGATACGCAGTATTTT. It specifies CASSRRAGDVTDTQYF.

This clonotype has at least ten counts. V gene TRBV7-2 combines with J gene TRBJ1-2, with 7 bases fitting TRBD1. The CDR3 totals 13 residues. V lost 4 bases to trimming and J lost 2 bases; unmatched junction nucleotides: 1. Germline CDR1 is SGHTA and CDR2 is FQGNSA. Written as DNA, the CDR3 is TGTGCCAGCAGCTCGGGACAGAACTATGGCTACACCTTC. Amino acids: CASSSGQNYGYTF.

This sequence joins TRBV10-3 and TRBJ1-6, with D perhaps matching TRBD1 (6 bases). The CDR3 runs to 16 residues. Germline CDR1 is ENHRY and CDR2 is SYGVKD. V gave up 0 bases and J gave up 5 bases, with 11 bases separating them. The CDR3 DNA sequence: TGTGCCATCAGTGAGTCCCAGGGGCTAGATAATTCACCCCTCCACTTT. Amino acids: CAISESQGLDNSPLHF.

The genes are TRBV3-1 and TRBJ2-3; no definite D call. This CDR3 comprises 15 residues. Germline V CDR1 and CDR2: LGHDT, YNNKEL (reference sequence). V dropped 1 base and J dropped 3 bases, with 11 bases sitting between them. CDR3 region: CASSQARTATDTQYF. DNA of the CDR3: TGTGCCAGCAGCCAAGCCCGGACCGCTACAGATACGCAGTATTTT.

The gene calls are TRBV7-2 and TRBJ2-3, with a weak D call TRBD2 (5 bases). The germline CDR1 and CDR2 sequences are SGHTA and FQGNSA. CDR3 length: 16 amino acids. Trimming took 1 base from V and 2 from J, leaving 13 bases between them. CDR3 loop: CASSLEAALITDTQYF. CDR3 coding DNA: TGTGCCAGCAGCTTAGAAGCGGCCCTAATCACAGATACGCAGTATTTT.

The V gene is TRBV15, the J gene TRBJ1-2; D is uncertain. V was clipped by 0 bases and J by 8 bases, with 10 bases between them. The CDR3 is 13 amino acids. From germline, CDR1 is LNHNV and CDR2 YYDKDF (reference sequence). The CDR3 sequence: CATSRDSVWGYTF. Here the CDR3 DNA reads TGTGCCACCAGCAGAGATTCCGTATGGGGCTACACCTTC.

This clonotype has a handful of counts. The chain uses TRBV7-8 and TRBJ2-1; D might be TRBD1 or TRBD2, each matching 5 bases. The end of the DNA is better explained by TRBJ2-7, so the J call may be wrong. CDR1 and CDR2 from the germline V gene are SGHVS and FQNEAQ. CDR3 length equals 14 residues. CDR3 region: CASSMGRNSYEQYF. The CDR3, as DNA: TGTGCCAGCAGCATGGGACGGAACTCCTACGAGCAGTACTTC.

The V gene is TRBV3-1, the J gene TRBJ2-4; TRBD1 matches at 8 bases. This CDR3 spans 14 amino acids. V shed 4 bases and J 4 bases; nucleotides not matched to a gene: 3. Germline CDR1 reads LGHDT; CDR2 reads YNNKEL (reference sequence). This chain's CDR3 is CASSLRTGKNIQYF. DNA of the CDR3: TGTGCCAGCAGCCTCCGGACAGGGAAAAACATTCAGTACTTC.